A selection of T cell receptor beta chains follows, all from one sample in a study of blood T cell repertoires in COVID-19. Here immunoSEQ multiplex PCR was the method, and the copy in TCRdb shows in-frame clones only, minus some. This sample has fewer than 200,000 clones, with roughly nine tenths found just once. The sample was peripheral blood. The receptor source for this set is a man in his sixties with acute or convalescent COVID-19. CDR3s include the opening cysteine and the closing phenylalanine or tryptophan. A D gene is named only where the DNA matches it firmly. The size field is filled for only some rows; it gives once, few, many or a size class.

v_call	j_call	d_call	clone_size	cdr3_nt	cdr3_aa
TRBV12-5	TRBJ1-1	NA	NA	TGTGCTAGTGGACCCGGCACTGAAGCTTTCTTT	CASGPGTEAFF
TRBV24-1	TRBJ1-2	NA	NA	TGTGCCACCAGTGATACCGACAGGTCTCGTGGCTACACCTTC	CATSDTDRSRGYTF
TRBV7-3	TRBJ1-6	NA	NA	TGTGCCAGCAGCTTATATGCGGATTCACCCCTCCACTTT	CASSLYADSPLHF
TRBV5-1	TRBJ1-5	NA	NA	TGCGCCAGCAGCTACTCGGGGGGTAGCAATCAGCCCCAGCATTTT	CASSYSGGSNQPQHF
TRBV4-1	TRBJ2-1	TRBD1	NA	TGCGCCAGCAGCTGGGGGAACAGGGGAATCGGCAATGAGCAGTTCTTC	CASSWGNRGIGNEQFF
TRBV24-1	TRBJ2-2	NA	NA	TGTGCCACCAGTGACACAAGAGCGGTCACGAACACCGGGGAGCTGTTTTTT	CATSDTRAVTNTGELFF
TRBV5-6	TRBJ1-2	NA	NA	TGTGCCAGCAGCTTGGTGGAGGGACGGGGCTATGGCTACACCTTC	CASSLVEGRGYGYTF
TRBV18	TRBJ2-2	NA	few	TGTGCCAGCTCACCGGCGGACAGGAACACCGGGGAGCTGTTTTTT	CASSPADRNTGELFF
TRBV2	TRBJ1-6	NA	NA	TGTGCCAGCAGTGAAGCTCAGACAGGAAGGTCACCCCTCCACTTT	CASSEAQTGRSPLHF
TRBV30	TRBJ1-1	NA	NA	TGTGCCTGCACATCATACAATGAAGCTTTCTTT	CACTSYNEAFF
TRBV20-1	TRBJ2-5	NA	NA	TGCAGTGCTAGTTACGGCGGCCAAGAGACCCAGTACTTC	CSASYGGQETQYF
TRBV4-1	TRBJ1-2	NA	NA	TGCGCCAGCAGCCACAGGTCAGGGGCCTATGGCTACACCTTC	CASSHRSGAYGYTF
TRBV6-5	TRBJ2-3	TRBD1	NA	TGTGCCAGCAGTTACGTGGTGGCAGGGGGTGGAGATACGCAGTATTTT	CASSYVVAGGGDTQYF
TRBV6-2/TRBV6-3	TRBJ1-2	NA	few	TGTGCCAGCAGTTTCAGACGGAGCTATGGCTACACCTTC	CASSFRRSYGYTF
TRBV29-1	TRBJ1-1	NA	once	TGCAGCGCCGGGGGGGACACCACTGAAGCTTTCTTT	CSAGGDTTEAFF
TRBV4-3	TRBJ2-1	NA	few	TGCGCCAGCAGCCAAGATAGACTAGTAGAAAATGAGCAGTTCTTC	CASSQDRLVENEQFF
TRBV7-8	TRBJ2-1	NA	NA	TGTGCCAGCAGCTTAGTCGAGGTGGCTAACGAGCAGTTCTTC	CASSLVEVANEQFF
TRBV5-1	TRBJ1-2	TRBD1	NA	TGCGCCAGCAGCCCGGGACAGGGGCTGGATGGCTACACCTTC	CASSPGQGLDGYTF
TRBV24-1	TRBJ2-3	TRBD1	NA	TGTGCCACCAGTGAGGGTGGACAGGGGTGGTTCACAGATACGCAGTATTTT	CATSEGGQGWFTDTQYF
TRBV12-3/TRBV12-4	TRBJ1-2	NA	NA	TGTGCCACCCAGGGGTTCTCAGTTGGCTACACCTTC	CATQGFSVGYTF
TRBV5-3	TRBJ2-5	TRBD2	NA	TGTGCCAGAAGGACGGGACTAGCGGGGCTCCGGGAGACCCAGTACTTC	CARRTGLAGLRETQYF
TRBV5-6	TRBJ2-4	TRBD2	NA	TGTGCCAGCAGCTGGGGACTAGCGGGGAAAAACATTCAGTACTTC	CASSWGLAGKNIQYF
TRBV18	TRBJ1-1	TRBD1	NA	TGTGCCAGCTCACCGCAACAGGGGGTCCACAACACTGAAGCTTTCTTT	CASSPQQGVHNTEAFF
TRBV10-3	TRBJ1-2	NA	once	TGTGCCATCGGAAAGGGGGTAAGGGATGGCTACACCTTC	CAIGKGVRDGYTF
TRBV19	TRBJ2-5	NA	NA	TGTGCCAGTAGTATAGGACAGGACCAAGAGACCCAGTACTTC	CASSIGQDQETQYF
TRBV7-8	TRBJ2-7	NA	NA	TGTGCCAGCAGCTTTCTGGCAGGGGTCACCTACGAGCAGTACTTC	CASSFLAGVTYEQYF
TRBV11-3	TRBJ2-5	TRBD1	NA	TGTGCCAGCAGCTTAGCCCTGACAGGGGGCGGGGAAGAGACCCAGTACTTC	CASSLALTGGGEETQYF
TRBV19	TRBJ2-1	NA	NA	TGTGCCAGTAGGCGCCTAGGCAGTGAGCAGTTCTTC	CASRRLGSEQFF
TRBV5-1	TRBJ2-1	TRBD1	NA	TGCGCCAGCAGTTTAATACAGGGGGCGCAGGAGCAGTTCTTC	CASSLIQGAQEQFF
TRBV3-1/TRBV3-2	TRBJ2-7	NA	NA	TGTGCCAGCAGCCAAGATCGTGCCTGGAGCTCCTACGAGCAGTACTTC	CASSQDRAWSSYEQYF
TRBV2	TRBJ1-3	NA	NA	TGTGCCAGCAATACCGGGACTACTGGAAACACCATATATTTT	CASNTGTTGNTIYF
TRBV7-2	TRBJ2-1	NA	NA	TGTGCCAGCAGCTTAGTGGGGCGCCCGAGCTCCTACAATGAGCAGTTCTTC	CASSLVGRPSSYNEQFF
TRBV7-9	TRBJ1-4	TRBD1	once	TGTGCCAGCAGCGCGACAGGGCTCAATGAAAAACTGTTTTTT	CASSATGLNEKLFF
TRBV7-3	TRBJ2-1	TRBD2	NA	TGTGCCAGCAGCAAGGCTAGCGGACTATACAATGAGCAGTTCTTC	CASSKASGLYNEQFF
TRBV27	TRBJ2-1	TRBD2	NA	TGTGCCAGCACCTCCGCGGGACTAGCGGGAATCAATGAGCAGTTCTTC	CASTSAGLAGINEQFF
TRBV7-9	TRBJ2-1	TRBD2	NA	TGTGCCAGCAGCGCGTTAGCGGGGGCCATATACAATGAGCAGTTCTTC	CASSALAGAIYNEQFF
TRBV5-1	TRBJ2-3	NA	NA	TGCGCCAGCTCTCAGGGGAGCACAGATACGCAGTATTTT	CASSQGSTDTQYF
TRBV24-1	TRBJ2-5	NA	NA	TGTGCCACCAGTGATTTATCTGAGACCCAGTACTTC	CATSDLSETQYF
TRBV5-6	TRBJ2-7	TRBD2	few	TGTGCCAGCAGCCTCGGACTAGCGGGGCCCTACGAGCAGTACTTC	CASSLGLAGPYEQYF
TRBV5-1	TRBJ2-3	NA	NA	TGCGCCAGCAGCTTAACAGGGATCGCGGATACGCAGTATTTT	CASSLTGIADTQYF
TRBV7-3	TRBJ2-2	TRBD2	few	TGTGCCAGCAGCTTTAAGACTAGCGGGGAGGGCGCGAACACCGGGGAGCTGTTTTTT	CASSFKTSGEGANTGELFF
TRBV6-5	TRBJ1-1	NA	NA	TGTGCCAGCAGGGCCCAGGGGAACACTGAAGCTTTCTTT	CASRAQGNTEAFF
TRBV12-5	TRBJ2-4	NA	NA	TGTGCTAGTGGTTACCCTCGGGGAGCCAAAAACATTCAGTACTTC	CASGYPRGAKNIQYF
TRBV25-1	TRBJ2-5	NA	NA	TGTGCCAGCAGTGAATATCCGAAGCTCTACCACCAAGAGACCCAGTACTTC	CASSEYPKLYHQETQYF
TRBV27	TRBJ1-1	NA	NA	TGTGCCAGCAGTAACCGGGGTCCTCTAGGTGGGAACACTGAAGCTTTCTTT	CASSNRGPLGGNTEAFF
TRBV4-1	TRBJ2-7	NA	few	TGCGCCAGCAGCCATCCTGGGGACTCGTACTCCTACGAGCAGTACTTC	CASSHPGDSYSYEQYF
TRBV3-1/TRBV3-2	TRBJ2-3	TRBD2	NA	TGTGCCAGCAGCCAACGGATTAGCGGGGGTCCGGGGGGGCAGTATTTT	CASSQRISGGPGGQYF
TRBV19	TRBJ2-1	TRBD2	NA	TGTGCCAGTAGTCCGGGACTAGCGGGAGAGAGGGCCTACAATGAGCAGTTCTTC	CASSPGLAGERAYNEQFF
TRBV4-1	TRBJ1-5	NA	NA	TGCGCCAGCAGCCCGACAACCGGCTCCCAGCCCCAGCATTTT	CASSPTTGSQPQHF
TRBV12-5	TRBJ2-3	NA	NA	TGTGCTAGTAACGAACAGGGCCTCACAGATACGCAGTATTTT	CASNEQGLTDTQYF
TRBV24-1	TRBJ1-1	NA	NA	TGTGCCACCAGACCGACAGACAACACTGAAGCTTTCTTT	CATRPTDNTEAFF
TRBV30	TRBJ1-2	TRBD1	once	TGTGCCTGGGGGGACAGGGGGAAAGGCTACACCTTC	CAWGDRGKGYTF
TRBV9	TRBJ2-1	TRBD2	NA	TGTGCCAGCAGCGCTCCGGGACTAGGGGGGAGTGAGCAGTTCTTC	CASSAPGLGGSEQFF
TRBV7-9	TRBJ2-7	NA	NA	TGTGCCAGCAGCCTTCAGGCTACCTACGAGCAGTACTTC	CASSLQATYEQYF
TRBV29-1	TRBJ2-5	TRBD2	NA	TGCAGCTTACCGGGGGCTGGGACTAGCGGGAGGGCCGGGGAGACCCAGTACTTC	CSLPGAGTSGRAGETQYF
TRBV6-5	TRBJ2-5	TRBD2	NA	TGTGCCAGCAGTTACTCGCAGCGGGGGGTGCAAGAGACCCAGTACTTC	CASSYSQRGVQETQYF
TRBV5-1	TRBJ1-1	TRBD1	NA	TGCGCCAGCAGCTTGGCAGGGGGATCCACTGAAGCTTTCTTT	CASSLAGGSTEAFF
TRBV19	TRBJ2-1	NA	NA	TGTGCCAGTAGTATAGCCACTGGGCCTGAGCAGTTCTTC	CASSIATGPEQFF
TRBV19	TRBJ2-2	TRBD1	NA	TGTGCCAGTAAAGGGGACAGGACTGGCGGGGAGCTGTTTTTT	CASKGDRTGGELFF